The present T cell receptor beta chain was sequenced within a study of blood T cell repertoires in COVID-19. Study-level background: The United States, Italy and Spain supplied acute and convalescent COVID-19 samples. T cells, B-cell-depleted T cells, or PBMCs provided the cDNA or gDNA that served as material.

Authors' methods: Quantification of nucleated cells was approximated via reference gene primer amplification. The assay was immunoSEQ multiplex PCR, and TCRdb's table has in-frame clones only and misses some. V and J calls and clone size are as listed in that table; D and trimming were resolved from the DNA. The sample includes 210,000 or so clones, roughly 76% of them seen just once. This clonotype was obtained from a human donor in a cohort sampled during active COVID-19. The specimen was peripheral blood.

The chain's CDR3 is CALDPGGTDTQYF. For the CDR3, the DNA is TGTGCCTTGGATCCGGGGGGCACAGATACGCAGTATTTT. The rearrangement joins TRBV30 to TRBJ2-3; TRBD2 might be the D (6 bases). The germline V gene encodes CDR1 GTSNPN and CDR2 SVGIG (reference sequence). This CDR3 spans 13 amino acids. The germline V and J ends were trimmed by 7 bases and 1 base, with 12 bases remaining between them.